The 10 T cell receptor beta chains in this list originate from one sample, sequenced in a study of blood T cell repertoires in COVID-19. Measured with immunoSEQ multiplex PCR; TCRdb has only the in-frame clones, and not every one. The data hold a few hundred thousand clones, with 75% to 90% observed a single time. The sequenced material came from peripheral blood. These receptors originate from a woman aged 25 to 39 with COVID-19, enrolled during active disease.

To note about this clone: A much bigger clone sits one base away, suggesting this may be a read error. V is TRBV2 and J is TRBJ2-2; D remains ambiguous. CDR1 SNHLY and CDR2 FYNNEI come from the germline V gene. The CDR3 contains 11 residues. Trimming removed 6 bases at V and 4 bases at J, with 3 bases between. CDR3 loop: CASSLTGELFF. The CDR3 coding sequence is TGTGCCAGCAGCCTCACCGGGGAGCTGTTTTTT.

This rearrangement joins TRBV29-1 to TRBJ1-1, with D uncertain. Looked up from germline, CDR1 is SQVTM and CDR2 is ANQGSEA. The CDR3 has 14 amino acids. The V end lost 5 bases, the J end lost 4 bases, and 17 bases lay between the germline ends. CDR3 coding DNA: TGCAGCGTTACTATGATGGACTGGGGCACTGAAGCTTTCTTT. It specifies CSVTMMDWGTEAFF.

CDR3 DNA sequence: TGTGCCAGCAGCGAACGGGGACAGGGGGCCCTAAGGACTGAAGCTTTCTTT. Protein: CASSERGQGALRTEAFF. The rearrangement uses TRBV11-2 and TRBJ1-1; the match to TRBD1 covers 12 bases. J gave up 5 bases and V 5 bases, and 12 bases lay outside the gene matches. This CDR3 is 17 amino acids long. CDR1 SGHAT and CDR2 FQNNGV come from the germline V gene.

This sequence joins TRBV9 and TRBJ2-3, with TRBD2 as a possible D gene (5 bases). The CDR3 length is 16 residues. Germline CDR1 reads SGDLS; CDR2 reads YYNGEE. Trimming took off 6 bases at V and 1 base at J, with 18 bases between the two ends. CDR3 in amino acids: CASTPFGEKRTDTQYF. In nucleotides, the CDR3 is TGTGCCAGCACCCCCTTCGGGGAGAAACGCACAGATACGCAGTATTTT.

This rearrangement joins TRBV5-4 to TRBJ2-2, with 11 bases identical to TRBD2. Germline V lookup: CDR1 SGHNT, CDR2 YYREEE (reference sequence). The CDR3 is made up of 15 amino acids. Trimming removed 4 bases from V and 5 bases from J; junction bases left unmatched: 4. CDR3 amino acids: CASSQSSGRTGELFF. Written as DNA, the CDR3 is TGTGCCAGCAGCCAGTCTAGCGGGAGGACCGGGGAGCTGTTTTTT.

This clone was counted once. The chain employs TRBV12-1 and TRBJ2-7; the D call of TRBD2 is as the table states it, not checked on the DNA. TRBV12-1 counts as a pseudogene. This CDR3 region has 16 residues. Here the CDR3 DNA reads TGTGCCAGCAGATCTACACTAGCGGGGGAGTCCTACGAGCAGTACTTC. Its translation: CASRSTLAGESYEQYF.

The genes are TRBV27 and TRBJ1-5; D remains unclear. Between the trimmed V and J ends, which lost 3 bases and 7 bases, there was a span of 10 bases. The germline V gene has CDR1 MNHEY and CDR2 SMNVEV (reference sequence). This CDR3 region has 13 residues. The chain's CDR3 is CASSFSSSQPQHF. The CDR3 DNA is TGTGCCAGCAGTTTTTCGTCGAGCCAGCCCCAGCATTTT.

This clone was detected a few times. The genes are TRBV5-6 and TRBJ1-2; 8 bases map to TRBD1. V lost 4 bases, J lost 0 bases, and 11 bases stayed unmatched. From germline, CDR1 is SGHDT and CDR2 YYEEEE. The CDR3 extends over 17 amino acids. DNA for the CDR3: TGTGCCAGCAGCCCTGGGACAGGCGACAACGCTAACTATGGCTACACCTTC. This codes for CASSPGTGDNANYGYTF.

The gene calls are TRBV2 and TRBJ1-6, with TRBD1 matching 12 bases. The CDR3 consists of 14 residues. Germline values: CDR1 SNHLY, CDR2 FYNNEI. Trimming cost V 4 bases and J 15 bases; bases outside gene matches: 7. In DNA, the CDR3 is TGTGCCAGCAGTGTAGGGACAGGGGGCTTGGGCCTCCACTTT. Protein product: CASSVGTGGLGLHF.

This chain joins TRBV6-1 and TRBJ2-7, with a weak D call TRBD1 (6 bases). The CDR3 contains 14 residues. Trimming cost V 1 base and J 3 bases, with 10 bases left between them. From germline, CDR1 is MNHNS and CDR2 SASEGT. CDR3 protein: CASSEEGQSYEQYF. The CDR3 DNA reads as TGTGCCAGCAGTGAAGAGGGACAAAGCTACGAGCAGTACTTC.